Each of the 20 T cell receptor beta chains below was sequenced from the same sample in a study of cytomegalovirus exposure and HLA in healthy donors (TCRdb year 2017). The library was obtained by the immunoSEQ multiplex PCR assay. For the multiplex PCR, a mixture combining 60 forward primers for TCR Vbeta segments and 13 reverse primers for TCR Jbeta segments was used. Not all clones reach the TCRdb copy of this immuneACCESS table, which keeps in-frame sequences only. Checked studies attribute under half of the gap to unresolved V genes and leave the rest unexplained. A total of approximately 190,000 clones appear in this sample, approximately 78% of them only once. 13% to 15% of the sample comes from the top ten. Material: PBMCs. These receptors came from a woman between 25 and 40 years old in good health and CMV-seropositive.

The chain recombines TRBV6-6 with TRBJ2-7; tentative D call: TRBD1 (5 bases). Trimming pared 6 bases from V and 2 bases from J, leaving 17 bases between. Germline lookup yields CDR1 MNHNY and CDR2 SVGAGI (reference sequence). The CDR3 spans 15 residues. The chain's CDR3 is CASSELDIGAYEQYF. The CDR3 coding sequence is TGTGCCAGCAGCGAACTGGACATAGGGGCCTACGAGCAGTACTTC.

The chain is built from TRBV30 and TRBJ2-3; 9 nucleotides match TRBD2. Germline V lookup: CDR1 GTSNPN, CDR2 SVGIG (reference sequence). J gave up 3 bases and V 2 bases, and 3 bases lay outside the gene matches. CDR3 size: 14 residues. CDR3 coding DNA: TGTGCCTGGAGTCTGCTAGCGGGAACAGATACGCAGTATTTT. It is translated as CAWSLLAGTDTQYF.

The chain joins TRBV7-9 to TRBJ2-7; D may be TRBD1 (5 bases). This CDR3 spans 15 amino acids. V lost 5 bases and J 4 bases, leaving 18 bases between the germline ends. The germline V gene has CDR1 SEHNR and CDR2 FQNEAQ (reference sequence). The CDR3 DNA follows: TGTGCCAGCAGCCAGATACTTGACAGCTTGTACGAGCAGTACTTC. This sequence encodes CASSQILDSLYEQYF.

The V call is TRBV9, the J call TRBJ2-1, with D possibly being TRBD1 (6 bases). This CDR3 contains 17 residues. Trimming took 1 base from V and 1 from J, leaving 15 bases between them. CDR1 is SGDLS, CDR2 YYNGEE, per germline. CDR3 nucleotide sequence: TGTGCCAGCAGCGTAAGCCCGACAGGCCATTCCTACAATGAGCAGTTCTTC. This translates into CASSVSPTGHSYNEQFF. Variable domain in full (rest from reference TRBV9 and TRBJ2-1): DSGVTQTPKHLITATGQRVTLRCSPRSGDLSVYWYQQSLDQGLQFLIQYYNGEERAKGNILERFSAQQFPDLHSELNLSSLELGDSALYFCASSVSPTGHSYNEQFFGPGTRLTVL.

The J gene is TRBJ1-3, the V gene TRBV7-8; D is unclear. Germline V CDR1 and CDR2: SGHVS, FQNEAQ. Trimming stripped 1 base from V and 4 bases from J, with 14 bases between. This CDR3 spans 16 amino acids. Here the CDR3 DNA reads TGTGCCAGCAGCTTAGTAGCGGGATCGGGCGGAAACACCATATATTTT. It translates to CASSLVAGSGGNTIYF.

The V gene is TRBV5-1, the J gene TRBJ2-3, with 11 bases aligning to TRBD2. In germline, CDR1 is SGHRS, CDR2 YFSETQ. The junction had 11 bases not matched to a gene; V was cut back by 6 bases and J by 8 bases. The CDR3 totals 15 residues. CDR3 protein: CASILLAGGTRTQYF. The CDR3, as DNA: TGCGCCAGCATCCTGCTAGCGGGGGGCACCCGTACGCAGTATTTT.

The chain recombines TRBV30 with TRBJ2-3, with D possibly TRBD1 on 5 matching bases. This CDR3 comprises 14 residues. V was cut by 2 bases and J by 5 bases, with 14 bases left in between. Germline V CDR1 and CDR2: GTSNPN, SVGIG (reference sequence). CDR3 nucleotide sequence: TGTGCCTGGAGTCAGACCAGGGTGGGAGATACGCAGTATTTT. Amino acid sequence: CAWSQTRVGDTQYF. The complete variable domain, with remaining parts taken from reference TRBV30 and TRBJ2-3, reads SQTIHQWPATLVQPVGSPLSLECTVEGTSNPNLYWYRQAAGRGLQLLFYSVGIGQISSEVPQNLSASRPQDRQFILSSKKLLLSDSGFYLCAWSQTRVGDTQYFGPGTRLTVL.

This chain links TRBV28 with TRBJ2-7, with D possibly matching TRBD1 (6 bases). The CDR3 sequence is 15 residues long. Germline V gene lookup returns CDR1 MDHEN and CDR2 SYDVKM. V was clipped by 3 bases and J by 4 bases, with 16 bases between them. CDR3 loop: CASSLVRGHQYEQYF. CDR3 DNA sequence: TGTGCCAGCAGTTTGGTACGGGGACACCAATACGAGCAGTACTTC.

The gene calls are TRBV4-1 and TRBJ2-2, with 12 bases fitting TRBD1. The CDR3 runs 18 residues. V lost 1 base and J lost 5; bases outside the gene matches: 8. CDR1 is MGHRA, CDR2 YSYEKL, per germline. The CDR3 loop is CASSQVYTGQGATGELFF. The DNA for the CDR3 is TGCGCCAGCAGCCAAGTGTACACGGGACAGGGGGCGACCGGGGAGCTGTTTTTT.

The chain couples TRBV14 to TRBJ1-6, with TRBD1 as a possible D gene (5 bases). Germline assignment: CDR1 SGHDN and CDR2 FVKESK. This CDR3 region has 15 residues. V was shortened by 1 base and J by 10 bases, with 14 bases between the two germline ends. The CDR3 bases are TGTGCCAGCAGCCAAGGGGGCAGGGTAGCCTCACCCCTCCACTTT. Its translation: CASSQGGRVASPLHF.

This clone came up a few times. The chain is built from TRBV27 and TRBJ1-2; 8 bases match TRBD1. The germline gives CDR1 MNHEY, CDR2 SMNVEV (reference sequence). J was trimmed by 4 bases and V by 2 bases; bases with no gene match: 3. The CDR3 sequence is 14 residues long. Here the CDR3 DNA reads TGTGCCAGCAGTTTAACAGGGGGGTTCTATGGCTACACCTTC. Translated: CASSLTGGFYGYTF.

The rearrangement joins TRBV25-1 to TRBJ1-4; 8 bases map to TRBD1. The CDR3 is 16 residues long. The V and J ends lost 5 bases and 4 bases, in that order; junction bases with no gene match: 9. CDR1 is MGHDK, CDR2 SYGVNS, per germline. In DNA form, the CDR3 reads TGTGCCAGCAGTCCTCTTGACAGGGGAGGTAATGAAAAACTGTTTTTT. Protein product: CASSPLDRGGNEKLFF.

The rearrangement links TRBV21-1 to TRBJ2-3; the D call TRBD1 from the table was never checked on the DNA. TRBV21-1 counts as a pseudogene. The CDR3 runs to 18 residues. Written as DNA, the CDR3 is TGTGCCAGCATCCTAATAATTAAACCGGGACAGCCCACAGATACGCAGTATTTT. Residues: CASILIIKPGQPTDTQYF.

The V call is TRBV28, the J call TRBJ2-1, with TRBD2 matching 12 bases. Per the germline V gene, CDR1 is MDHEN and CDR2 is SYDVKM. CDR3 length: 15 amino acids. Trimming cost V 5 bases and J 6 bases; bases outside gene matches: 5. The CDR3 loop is CASSTPSGGANEQFF. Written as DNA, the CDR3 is TGTGCCAGCAGTACCCCTAGCGGGGGGGCCAATGAGCAGTTCTTC.

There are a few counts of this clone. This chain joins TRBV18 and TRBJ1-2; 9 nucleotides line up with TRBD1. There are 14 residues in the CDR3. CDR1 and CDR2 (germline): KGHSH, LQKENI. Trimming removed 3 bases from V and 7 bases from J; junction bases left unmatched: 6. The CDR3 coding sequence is TGTGCCAGCTCACCTCCAGGGACAGGGCTTGGCTACACCTTC. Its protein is CASSPPGTGLGYTF.

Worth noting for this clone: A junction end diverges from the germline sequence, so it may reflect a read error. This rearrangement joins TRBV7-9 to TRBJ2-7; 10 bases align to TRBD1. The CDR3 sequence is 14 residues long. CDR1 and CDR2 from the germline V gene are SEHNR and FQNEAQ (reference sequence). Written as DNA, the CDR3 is TGTTCCAGCAGCCCTGGACAGGGGGTGTACGAGCAGTACTTC. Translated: CSSSPGQGVYEQYF.

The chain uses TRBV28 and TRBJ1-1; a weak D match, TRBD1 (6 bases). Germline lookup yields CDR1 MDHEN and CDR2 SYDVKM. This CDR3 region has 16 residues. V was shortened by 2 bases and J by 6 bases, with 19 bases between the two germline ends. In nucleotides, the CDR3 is TGTGCCAGCAGTTTAGCGGGGGGGCCCCAACCGGCTGAAGCTTTCTTT. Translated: CASSLAGGPQPAEAFF.

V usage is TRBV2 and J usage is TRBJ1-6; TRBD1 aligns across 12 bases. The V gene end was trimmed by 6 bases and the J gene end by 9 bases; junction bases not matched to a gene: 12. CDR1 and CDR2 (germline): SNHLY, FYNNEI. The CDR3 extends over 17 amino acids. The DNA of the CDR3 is TGTGCCAGCAGACTTGGGGGACAGGGGGCGGGAGGTTCACCCCTCCACTTT. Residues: CASRLGGQGAGGSPLHF.

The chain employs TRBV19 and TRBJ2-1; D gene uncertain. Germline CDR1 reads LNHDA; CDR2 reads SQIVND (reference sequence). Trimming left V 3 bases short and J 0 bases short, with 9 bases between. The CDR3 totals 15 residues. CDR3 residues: CASSMLRSSYNEQFF. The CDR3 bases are TGTGCCAGTAGTATGTTGCGGAGCTCCTACAATGAGCAGTTCTTC.

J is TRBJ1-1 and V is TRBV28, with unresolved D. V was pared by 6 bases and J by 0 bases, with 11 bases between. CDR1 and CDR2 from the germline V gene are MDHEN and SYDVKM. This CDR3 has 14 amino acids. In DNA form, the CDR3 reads TGTGCCAGCAGCGTTTTCGGGATGAACACTGAAGCTTTCTTT. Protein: CASSVFGMNTEAFF.